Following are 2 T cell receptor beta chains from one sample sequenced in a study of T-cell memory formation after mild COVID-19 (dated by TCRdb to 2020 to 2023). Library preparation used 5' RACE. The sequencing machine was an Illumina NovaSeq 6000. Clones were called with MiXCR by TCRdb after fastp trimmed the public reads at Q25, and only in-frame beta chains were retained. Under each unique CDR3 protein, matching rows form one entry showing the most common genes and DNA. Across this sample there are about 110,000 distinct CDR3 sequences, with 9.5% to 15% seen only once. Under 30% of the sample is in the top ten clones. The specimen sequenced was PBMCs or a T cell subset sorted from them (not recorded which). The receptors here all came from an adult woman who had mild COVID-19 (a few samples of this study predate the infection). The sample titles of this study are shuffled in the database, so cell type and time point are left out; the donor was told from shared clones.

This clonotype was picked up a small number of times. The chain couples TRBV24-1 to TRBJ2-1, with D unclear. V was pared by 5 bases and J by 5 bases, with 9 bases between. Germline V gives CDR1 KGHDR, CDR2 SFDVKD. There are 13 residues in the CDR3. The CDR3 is CATSAADHNEQFF. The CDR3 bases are TGTGCCACCAGTGCGGCAGACCACAATGAGCAGTTCTTC.

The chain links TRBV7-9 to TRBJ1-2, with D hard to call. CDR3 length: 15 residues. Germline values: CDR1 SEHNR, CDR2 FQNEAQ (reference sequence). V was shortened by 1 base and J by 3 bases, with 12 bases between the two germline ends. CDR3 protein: CASSLDWALYYGYTF. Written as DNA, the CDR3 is TGTGCCAGCAGCTTAGATTGGGCCTTATACTATGGCTACACCTTC.